This T cell receptor beta chain derives from a study of breast tumors, draining lymph nodes, adjacent tissues (dated by TCRdb to 2016 to 2017). Regarding the research as a whole: The study compared TCR beta repertoires across tumor, adjacent nontumor tissue and axillary lymph nodes from breast cancer patients. The study aimed to assess the relationships and possible T-cell exchange between tumor, surrounding tissue and draining lymph node repertoires in human breast cancer.

Reads for this sample came from an Illumina HiSeq 2000. Multiplex PCR amplification was used to generate the TCR beta chain libraries. High-throughput sequencing was used to analyze the amplified TCR beta chain products. TCRdb handled the public reads itself, with Q25 trimming in fastp and clone calling in MiXCR, and kept productive beta chains. Merged by CDR3 protein, the rows form single entries marked with the most common genes and DNA. Within this sample are some 200,000 distinct CDR3 sequences, with about 32% of them counted one time only. The ten largest account for roughly 4% of the sample. On the study overall, not on this receptor specifically: Tumor T-cell repertoires showed less diversity than lymph node repertoires and more diversity than nontumor tissue repertoires, and tumor T-cell repertoires showed preferential V and J gene usage. A scenario in which most tumor T cells derive from the lymph node and then expand within tumor tissue was judged to be consistent with the data. In luminal-like breast cancer, tumor and nontumor tissue repertoires resembled each other significantly more than in basal-like breast cancer. The conclusion that tumor T cells originate in lymph nodes was framed as consistent with a hypothesis rather than directly demonstrated.

The lymph node samples were taken from the axillary draining lymph nodes of breast cancer patients. Taken from the germline V gene (reference sequence), the CDR1 and CDR2 loops are SGHKS and YYEKEE. Spanning cysteine to phenylalanine, the CDR3 consists of 15 amino acids. Here the CDR3 DNA is all that survives: 45 bases in frame from base 1. V loses 4 bases of germline sequence and J loses 3 bases, and the interval between the two ends is 16 bases. This clonotype was counted at least ten times. No cognate antigen has been identified for it. No qualities accompany the bases; no much larger clone lies one base away.

Specimen: axillary lymph node tissue. In this chain, TRBV5-5 is recombined with TRBJ1-2; TRBD1 might be the D gene, on 5 matching bases. This TCR was sampled from a female donor with breast cancer. Some clones in this sample may be carry-over from other donors' samples. The nucleotides are TGTGCCAGCAGCGGTATGTCCGGGGGAGACTATGGCTACACCTTC. Protein translation: CASSGMSGGDYGYTF.